Each of the 26 T cell receptor beta chains below was sequenced from the same sample in a study of shared clonotypes between healthy human individuals (dated by TCRdb to 2018 to 2020). Library method: the immunoSEQ multiplex PCR assay. TCRdb obtained this table from immuneACCESS and retained in-frame rearrangements with V and J assigned. These tables miss some clones; where compared with another copy, unresolved V genes account for less than half of the shortfall, and the remainder is unexplained. In this sample the table shows a few million clones, approximately 95% of which occur a single time. Of the sample, 0.35% to 0.5% is held by the ten largest clones. The sample was naive CD4+ T cells from PBMCs. Reading the label with the study, this specimen's cell subset or site is: CD45RA+ positively selected. These receptors were collected from a man aged 18 to 29 in good health. Some clones in this sample may be carry-over from other donors' samples.

CDR3 DNA: TGTGCCAGCAGCTTGCAGGGGAGTTGCACTGAAGCTTTCTTT. This translates into CASSLQGSCTEAFF. The chain is built from TRBV7-9 and TRBJ1-1, with D maybe TRBD1 (6 bases). Germline V gene sequence: CDR1 SEHNR, CDR2 FQNEAQ (reference sequence). V lost 3 bases and J lost 4, with 12 bases in between. CDR3 length: 14 residues.

A single count supports this clone. The chain carries TRBV7-3 and TRBJ1-1, with D possibly matching TRBD1 (5 bases). The V gene's germline CDR1 is SGHTA and CDR2 FQGTGA. The ends were cut back, 5 bases at V and 10 bases at J, with 17 bases in the middle. CDR3 size: 13 residues. CDR3 residues: CASSTARGSSAFF. The CDR3 coding sequence is TGTGCCAGCAGCACGGCTCGGGGGAGTTCAGCTTTCTTT.

Only one count was recorded for this clone. V is TRBV9 and J is TRBJ2-2; a possible D gene is TRBD2 (6 bases). Germline values: CDR1 SGDLS, CDR2 YYNGEE. This CDR3 comprises 16 residues. Trimming took 3 bases from V and 7 from J, leaving 19 bases between them. The CDR3 loop reads CASSAGLPTQVGELFF. In DNA form, the CDR3 reads TGTGCCAGCAGCGCCGGACTACCGACCCAGGTCGGGGAGCTGTTTTTT.

CDR3 coding DNA: TGTGCCTGGAGTGTAGGCTTAGCTCGCACAGATACGCAGTATTTT. Protein product: CAWSVGLARTDTQYF. The rearrangement joins TRBV30 to TRBJ2-3; D unclear. The CDR3 totals 15 residues. In germline, CDR1 is GTSNPN, CDR2 SVGIG (reference sequence). Trimming stripped 0 bases from V and 1 base from J, with 11 bases between.

The chain carries TRBV7-2 and TRBJ2-7; 9 nucleotides line up with TRBD1. CDR1 is SGHTA and CDR2 is FQGNSA in the germline V gene. The CDR3 is 15 amino acids. V dropped 4 bases and J dropped 3; count of bases not matched to a gene: 7. CDR3 region: CASSSPGQGRYEQYF. CDR3 coding DNA: TGTGCCAGCAGCTCACCGGGACAGGGTCGCTACGAGCAGTACTTC.

The rearrangement joins TRBV2 to TRBJ2-1; no definite D call. CDR3 length: 11 amino acids. The germline CDR1 and CDR2 sequences are SNHLY and FYNNEI. V was cut by 7 bases and J by 8 bases, with 9 bases left in between. The CDR3 DNA follows: TGTGCCAGCACTAGACTCGATGAGCAGTTCTTC. Protein product: CASTRLDEQFF.

The chain couples TRBV19 to TRBJ2-2; 8 nucleotides agree with TRBD1. CDR1 is LNHDA and CDR2 is SQIVND in the germline V gene (reference sequence). The CDR3 is 16 residues long. V trimming: 3 bases; J trimming: 5 bases; junction bases outside the gene matches: 8. CDR3 DNA sequence: TGTGCCAGTAGTATGGACAGGGTTCTTCGTACCGGGGAGCTGTTTTTT. Amino acids: CASSMDRVLRTGELFF.

The CDR3 region has the DNA TGCGCCAGCAGCTTGGGAGGGTTCTCCTACAATGAGCAGTTCTTC. Its protein product is CASSLGGFSYNEQFF. V and J are TRBV5-1 and TRBJ2-1; tentatively, D is TRBD2 (5 bases). CDR1 SGHRS and CDR2 YFSETQ come from the germline V gene. Trimming removed 0 bases at V and 0 bases at J, with 7 bases between. The CDR3 is 15 residues long.

This clone was found a few times. The V and J genes are TRBV10-3 and TRBJ1-5; D is undetermined. V lost 0 bases and J 3 bases, leaving 9 bases between the germline ends. CDR1 and CDR2 from the germline V gene are ENHRY and SYGVKD. The CDR3 totals 15 residues. The CDR3 loop reads CAISESSANNQPQHF. The CDR3 nucleotides read TGTGCCATCAGTGAGTCGAGTGCAAACAATCAGCCCCAGCATTTT.

V is TRBV6-1 and J is TRBJ1-3; D remains unclear. Germline-derived CDR1 and CDR2 are MNHNS and SASEGT. The V end was cut by 10 bases, the J end by 4 bases, with 5 bases between. The CDR3 is made up of 10 amino acids. CDR3 region: CATYGNTIYF. DNA for the CDR3: TGTGCCACCTACGGAAACACCATATATTTT.

CDR3 protein: CASSPPDRVGEQFF. CDR3 nucleotide sequence: TGTGCCAGCAGCCCACCGGACAGGGTGGGTGAGCAGTTCTTC. The rearrangement joins TRBV5-4 to TRBJ2-1; 8 bases line up with TRBD1. Germline values: CDR1 SGHNT, CDR2 YYREEE (reference sequence). The CDR3 totals 14 residues. V lost 4 bases and J lost 9; bases outside the gene matches: 9.

The V call is TRBV5-5, the J call TRBJ2-2; no clear D gene. Deletions cut 1 base from V and 5 bases from J, with 12 bases between. The germline gives CDR1 SGHKS, CDR2 YYEKEE (reference sequence). This CDR3 region has 15 residues. The CDR3 here is CASSLRSEETGELFF. Written as DNA, the CDR3 is TGTGCCAGCAGCTTGAGGTCAGAGGAAACCGGGGAGCTGTTTTTT.

This chain connects TRBV4-1 to TRBJ1-3; D call uncertain. V was pared by 2 bases and J by 0 bases, with 11 bases between. CDR1 MGHRA and CDR2 YSYEKL come from the germline V gene. The CDR3 has 16 amino acids. The DNA of the CDR3 is TGCGCCAGCAGCCAACCGACAATTAACTCTGGAAACACCATATATTTT. It encodes CASSQPTINSGNTIYF.

The V gene is TRBV6-6, the J gene TRBJ2-1, with 8 positions matching TRBD1. The germline gives CDR1 MNHNY, CDR2 SVGAGI (reference sequence). The CDR3 has 15 amino acids. V trimming: 6 bases; J trimming: 6 bases; junction bases outside the gene matches: 10. CDR3 bases: TGTGCCAGCAGCTCAGGACAGGGTAATCGCAATGAGCAGTTCTTC. This codes for CASSSGQGNRNEQFF.

The gene calls are TRBV5-4 and TRBJ1-1; D is undetermined. Germline loops: CDR1 SGHNT, CDR2 YYREEE (reference sequence). CDR3 size: 14 residues. The V end was cut by 0 bases, the J end by 2 bases, with 8 bases between. DNA for the CDR3: TGTGCCAGCAGCTTGGTCGGCAGTAACACTGAAGCTTTCTTT. Protein sequence: CASSLVGSNTEAFF. Full variable domain (missing parts from reference TRBV5-4 and TRBJ1-1): ETGVTQSPTHLIKTRGQQVTLRCSSQSGHNTVSWYQQALGQGPQFIFQYYREEENGRGNFPPRFSGLQFPNYSSELNVNALELDDSALYLCASSLVGSNTEAFFGQGTRLTVV.

Remarks on this clone: The sample carries other DNA sequences with the same CDR3. V is TRBV14 and J is TRBJ2-5; D is unclear. The V end lost 4 bases, the J end lost 5 bases, and 5 bases lay between the germline ends. The CDR3 length is 11 residues. Germline V gene data show CDR1 as SGHDN and CDR2 as FVKESK. The CDR3: CASSLEETQYF. For the CDR3, the DNA is TGTGCCAGCAGCCTGGAGGAGACCCAGTACTTC. Combining the CDR3 with reference TRBV14 and TRBJ2-5 gives the whole variable domain EAGVTQFPSHSVIEKGQTVTLRCDPISGHDNLYWYRRVMGKEIKFLLHFVKESKQDESGMPNNRFLAERTGGTYSTLKVQPAELEDSGVYFCASSLEETQYFGPGTRLLVL.

The J gene is TRBJ1-4, the V gene TRBV28; TRBD1 might be the D (5 bases). Germline V gene data show CDR1 as MDHEN and CDR2 as SYDVKM. The CDR3 length is 12 residues. The V gene lost 5 bases and the J gene lost 8 bases, with 9 bases spanning the gap. The CDR3 loop is CASSIRGEKLFF. CDR3 in DNA: TGTGCCAGCAGTATCCGGGGCGAAAAACTGTTTTTT.

This clone came up a few times. The chain combines TRBV14 with TRBJ1-2; D not certain. CDR3 size: 14 residues. CDR1 SGHDN and CDR2 FVKESK come from the germline V gene. Trimming pared 1 base from V and 4 bases from J, leaving 10 bases between. The CDR3 nucleotides read TGTGCCAGCAGCCAAGGGTCTGGTGTCTATGGCTACACCTTC. It is translated as CASSQGSGVYGYTF.

CDR3 in DNA: TGTGCCAGCAGCCCGATGACACCCGGAAACACCATATATTTT. Encoded protein: CASSPMTPGNTIYF. This chain connects TRBV11-2 to TRBJ1-3, with D hard to call. The germline V gene has CDR1 SGHAT and CDR2 FQNNGV. The length of the CDR3 is 14 residues. Trimming pared 5 bases from V and 4 bases from J, leaving 12 bases between.

The rearrangement links TRBV29-1 to TRBJ2-3, with D possibly matching TRBD2 (6 bases). The germline V gene has CDR1 SQVTM and CDR2 ANQGSEA. The CDR3 has 15 amino acids. V was cut by 1 base and J by 4 bases, with 15 bases left in between. The CDR3 spells CSVEGGLGGADTQYF. The CDR3, as DNA: TGCAGCGTTGAAGGGGGCCTAGGCGGGGCAGATACGCAGTATTTT.

The rearrangement joins TRBV28 to TRBJ2-7, with 7 positions matching TRBD1. There are 13 residues in the CDR3. Germline V CDR1 and CDR2: MDHEN, SYDVKM. J lost 0 bases, V lost 8 bases, and 4 bases had no gene match. The CDR3 region is CASGTDSSYEQYF. Here the CDR3 DNA reads TGTGCCAGCGGGACAGATAGCTCCTACGAGCAGTACTTC.

The chain is built from TRBV5-8 and TRBJ2-7, with 11 nucleotides matching TRBD2. This CDR3 is built from 16 residues. V was pared by 0 bases and J by 3 bases, with 5 bases of the junction left unmatched. Germline CDR1 SGHTS, CDR2 YDEGEE. CDR3 in DNA: TGTGCCAGCAGCTTGGGTTTAGCGGGAGGGGTCTACGAGCAGTACTTC. Translating gives CASSLGLAGGVYEQYF.

In this sample, this clone turned up once. The chain has TRBV9 and TRBJ1-2; the D is unclear. Germline V gene lookup returns CDR1 SGDLS and CDR2 YYNGEE. The CDR3 has 13 amino acids. The V gene lost 3 bases and the J gene lost 5 bases, with 11 bases spanning the gap. The CDR3 here is CASSASPGYGYTF. CDR3 sequence (DNA): TGTGCCAGCAGCGCGAGCCCGGGATATGGCTACACCTTC.

The V gene is TRBV6-6, the J gene TRBJ2-3; D gene ambiguous. The CDR3 length is 14 residues. Germline V gene lookup returns CDR1 MNHNY and CDR2 SVGAGI (reference sequence). Trimming removed 5 bases from V and 1 base from J, with 10 bases in between. The DNA of the CDR3 is TGTGCCAGCAGTCCTTCGGTTGGCACAGATACGCAGTATTTT. It encodes CASSPSVGTDTQYF.

V and J are TRBV7-8 and TRBJ2-1; D is possibly TRBD2 (6 bases). CDR1 is SGHVS and CDR2 is FQNEAQ in the germline V gene. The V end was cut by 4 bases, the J end by 4 bases, with 8 bases between. The CDR3 has 13 residues. In DNA, the CDR3 is TGTGCCAGCAGCTCTGGACTATACAATGAGCAGTTCTTC. This sequence encodes CASSSGLYNEQFF.

This sequence joins TRBV5-1 and TRBJ2-2; unclear D gene. V was clipped by 0 bases and J by 2 bases, with 5 bases between them. The length of the CDR3 is 14 residues. Germline CDR1 is SGHRS and CDR2 is YFSETQ. CDR3 coding DNA: TGCGCCAGCAGCTTGGAGGACAACACCGGGGAGCTGTTTTTT. Its translation is CASSLEDNTGELFF.